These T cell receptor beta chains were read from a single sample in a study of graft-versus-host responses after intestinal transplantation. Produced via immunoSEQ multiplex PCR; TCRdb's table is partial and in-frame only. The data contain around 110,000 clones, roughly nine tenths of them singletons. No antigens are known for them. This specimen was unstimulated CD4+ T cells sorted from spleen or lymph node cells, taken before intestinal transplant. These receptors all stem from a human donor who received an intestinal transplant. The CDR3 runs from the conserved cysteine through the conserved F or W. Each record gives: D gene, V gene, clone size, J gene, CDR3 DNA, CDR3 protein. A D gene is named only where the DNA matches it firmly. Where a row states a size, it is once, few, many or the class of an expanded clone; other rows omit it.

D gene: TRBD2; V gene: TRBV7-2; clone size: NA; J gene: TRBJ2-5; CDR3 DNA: TGTGCCAGCAGCTTAAGTAGCGGGGGGGCCGGAGAGACCCAGTACTTC; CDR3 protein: CASSLSSGGAGETQYF
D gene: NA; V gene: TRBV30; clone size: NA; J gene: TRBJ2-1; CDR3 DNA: TGTGCCTGGAGCACCGGGAGAGACAATGAGCAGTTCTTC; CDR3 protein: CAWSTGRDNEQFF
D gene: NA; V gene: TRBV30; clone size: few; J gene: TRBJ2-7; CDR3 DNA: TGTGCCTGGGGGGCGGTGTTCTACGAGCAGTACTTC; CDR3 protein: CAWGAVFYEQYF
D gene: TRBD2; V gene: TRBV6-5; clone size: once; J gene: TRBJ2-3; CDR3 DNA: TGTGCCAGCACCCTAGCGGGGAAGACCACAGATACGCAGTATTTT; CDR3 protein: CASTLAGKTTDTQYF
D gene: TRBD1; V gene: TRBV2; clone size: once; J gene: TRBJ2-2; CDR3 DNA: TGTGCCAGCAGTGGGACAGGGTTCACCGGGGAGCTGTTTTTT; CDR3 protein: CASSGTGFTGELFF
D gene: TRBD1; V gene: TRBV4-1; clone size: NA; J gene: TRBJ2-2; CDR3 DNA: TGCGCCAGCAGCCAAGAAAGTGTCGGACAGGGGGACACCGGGGAGCTGTTTTTT; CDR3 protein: CASSQESVGQGDTGELFF
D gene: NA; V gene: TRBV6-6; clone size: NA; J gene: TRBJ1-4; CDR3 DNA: TGTGCCAGCAGCTCTCGGGAGGACTCCAATGAAAAACTGTTTTTT; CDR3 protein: CASSSREDSNEKLFF
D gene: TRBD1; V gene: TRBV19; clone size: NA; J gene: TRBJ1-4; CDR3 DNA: TGTGCCAGTAGTATCTGGACAGGGACTAATGAAAAACTGTTTTTT; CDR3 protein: CASSIWTGTNEKLFF
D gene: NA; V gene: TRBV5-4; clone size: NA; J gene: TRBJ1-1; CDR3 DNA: TGTGCCAGCAGCTTCCAGGGGAACACTGAAGCTTTCTTT; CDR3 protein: CASSFQGNTEAFF
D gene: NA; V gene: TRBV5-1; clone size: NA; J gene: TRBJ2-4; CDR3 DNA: TGCGCCAGCAGCTCCTATCCGGGACTAGCCAAAAACATTCAGTACTTC; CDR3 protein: CASSSYPGLAKNIQYF
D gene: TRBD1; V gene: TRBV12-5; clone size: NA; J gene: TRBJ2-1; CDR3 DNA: TGTGCTAGTGGTTTGGTACCGTCAGGGGGCCGGGAGCAGTTCTTC; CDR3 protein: CASGLVPSGGREQFF
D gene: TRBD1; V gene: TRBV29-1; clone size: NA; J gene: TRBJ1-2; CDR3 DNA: TGCAGCGTAGACCTCAACAGGGGGGATGGCTACACCTTC; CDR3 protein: CSVDLNRGDGYTF